The 25 T cell receptor beta chains given below trace back to one sample, sequenced in a study of OX40 agonist ivuxolimab in advanced cancers. The assay was immunoSEQ multiplex PCR, and TCRdb's table has in-frame clones only and misses some. The sample consists of 75,000 to 100,000 clones, roughly 80% of them appearing once. Sequenced material: CD4+ or CD8+ T cells sorted from blood, taken in a trial of the OX40 agonist ivuxolimab. The origin of the receptors is an adult with an advanced solid tumor such as melanoma, head and neck, liver or kidney cancer.

The rearrangement joins TRBV5-1 to TRBJ2-3; D unresolved. The V gene lost 7 bases and the J gene lost 6 bases, with 18 bases spanning the gap. CDR3 size: 14 residues. Germline loops: CDR1 SGHRS, CDR2 YFSETQ. The CDR3 reads CASFPLPGADTQYF. CDR3 sequence (DNA): TGCGCCAGCTTCCCCCTCCCCGGAGCGGATACGCAGTATTTT.

The CDR3 spells CARSLVGTRENEQFF. DNA for the CDR3: TGTGCCAGAAGCTTGGTTGGGACTAGAGAGAATGAGCAGTTCTTC. This rearrangement joins TRBV5-3 to TRBJ2-1; 8 positions agree with TRBD2. TRBV5-3 qualifies as an ORF whose function is uncertain. CDR3 length: 15 residues. V shed 0 bases, J shed 7 bases, and the junction held 6 bases outside the gene matches.

The chain combines TRBV6-1 with TRBJ1-4; D perhaps matches TRBD1 (6 bases). This CDR3 has 15 amino acids. Trimming took 3 bases from V and 8 from J, leaving 16 bases between them. Germline CDR1 and CDR2: MNHNS and SASEGT. The CDR3 sequence: CASSELQGFKEKLFF. The CDR3 bases are TGTGCCAGCAGTGAGCTACAGGGCTTCAAAGAAAAACTGTTTTTT.

The chain joins TRBV7-9 to TRBJ2-7; TRBD1 or TRBD2 may be the D gene (5 bases each). The CDR3 has 13 residues. Trimming stripped 4 bases from V and 2 bases from J, with 9 bases between. Germline lookup yields CDR1 SEHNR and CDR2 FQNEAQ (reference sequence). CDR3 loop: CASSSRDPYEQYF. The CDR3 DNA reads TGTGCCAGCAGCTCTAGGGACCCCTACGAGCAGTACTTC.

The CDR3 DNA reads TGTGCCAGCAGCTTCCAGGGCCCCTACGAGCAGTACTTC. As protein: CASSFQGPYEQYF. J is TRBJ2-7 and V is TRBV7-2; D is possibly TRBD1 (5 bases). Trimming cost V 3 bases and J 2 bases, with 8 bases left between them. The germline V gene has CDR1 SGHTA and CDR2 FQGNSA. The CDR3 covers 13 residues.

The V gene is TRBV9, the J gene TRBJ2-2; 11 bases map to TRBD2. The CDR3 extends over 14 amino acids. Per the germline V gene, CDR1 is SGDLS and CDR2 is YYNGEE. The ends lost 3 bases at V and 5 bases at J; junction bases unmatched: 0. The CDR3 nucleotides are TGTGCCAGCAGCGGGACTAGCGGGACCGGGGAGCTGTTTTTT. Its protein is CASSGTSGTGELFF.

The rearrangement links TRBV2 to TRBJ2-7, with TRBD2 identical over 7 bases. The V gene's germline CDR1 is SNHLY and CDR2 FYNNEI. The ends lost 8 bases at V and 2 bases at J; junction bases unmatched: 3. This CDR3 has 12 amino acids. CDR3 protein: CASQRGTYEQYF. The CDR3 DNA follows: TGTGCCAGCCAGCGGGGAACCTACGAGCAGTACTTC.

The chain is built from TRBV5-1 and TRBJ2-1, with 10 positions matching TRBD2. J was trimmed by 4 bases and V by 4 bases; bases with no gene match: 8. This CDR3 has 16 residues. Germline assignment: CDR1 SGHRS and CDR2 YFSETQ. The CDR3 sequence is CASSPDLAGVYNEQFF. CDR3 sequence (DNA): TGCGCCAGCAGCCCGGATCTAGCGGGGGTTTACAATGAGCAGTTCTTC.

J is TRBJ1-2 and V is TRBV2; no definite D call. Trimming removed 3 bases from V and 0 bases from J, with 11 bases in between. The CDR3 spans 15 residues. Germline V gene data show CDR1 as SNHLY and CDR2 as FYNNEI. CDR3 region: CASSDGSRANYGYTF. CDR3 sequence (DNA): TGTGCCAGCAGTGATGGTAGTCGAGCTAACTATGGCTACACCTTC.

This clone was seen more than once but under ten times. This chain connects TRBV27 to TRBJ2-7, with 9 bases fitting TRBD1. The CDR3 extends over 16 amino acids. The junction had 8 bases not matched to a gene; V was cut back by 4 bases and J by 1 base. Germline V gene sequence: CDR1 MNHEY, CDR2 SMNVEV (reference sequence). DNA for the CDR3: TGTGCCAGCAGTTCTCCCGGGACAGGGCCTTCCTACGAGCAGTACTTC. Translation: CASSSPGTGPSYEQYF.

The chain combines TRBV15 with TRBJ1-4, with 7 bases identical to TRBD1. The CDR3 is 17 amino acids. CDR1 is LNHNV, CDR2 YYDKDF, per germline (reference sequence). The V gene end was trimmed by 1 base and the J gene end by 7 bases; junction bases not matched to a gene: 12. The CDR3, as DNA: TGTGCCACCAGCAGAGTGACAGGAGGGGGCGTGTTTGAAAAACTGTTTTTT. Protein: CATSRVTGGGVFEKLFF.

Comments on this clone: Other DNA sequences of this sample code for an identical CDR3. The chain has TRBV7-9 and TRBJ1-2, with TRBD1 as a possible D gene (5 bases). V gave up 5 bases and J gave up 3 bases, with 13 bases separating them. Germline values: CDR1 SEHNR, CDR2 FQNEAQ (reference sequence). The CDR3 runs to 14 residues. CDR3 in DNA: TGTGCCAGCAGCAGGGTGGGGGACCACTATGGCTACACCTTC. Protein: CASSRVGDHYGYTF.

The chain recombines TRBV18 with TRBJ1-1; 9 bases are shared with TRBD1. Looked up from germline, CDR1 is KGHSH and CDR2 is LQKENI. V trimming: 5 bases; J trimming: 4 bases; junction bases outside the gene matches: 8. CDR3 length: 15 residues. CDR3 protein: CASSTYRDRVTEAFF. Written as DNA, the CDR3 is TGTGCCAGCTCAACCTACCGGGACAGGGTCACTGAAGCTTTCTTT.

This sequence joins TRBV7-9 and TRBJ2-1; no definite D call. Per germline, CDR1 SEHNR and CDR2 FQNEAQ (reference sequence). The CDR3 runs to 10 residues. V was clipped by 4 bases and J by 10 bases, with 5 bases between them. CDR3 DNA sequence: TGTGCCAGCAGCTCTGGGGAGCAGTTCTTC. It translates to CASSSGEQFF.

The chain combines TRBV9 with TRBJ2-1, with 11 bases that match TRBD2. Germline V gives CDR1 SGDLS, CDR2 YYNGEE. The V segment lost 5 bases and the J segment 8 bases; nucleotides outside the gene matches: 9. This CDR3 region has 15 residues. CDR3 protein: CASSAGLAGYDEQFF. CDR3 nucleotide sequence: TGTGCCAGCAGTGCAGGACTAGCGGGTTACGATGAGCAGTTCTTC.

This rearrangement joins TRBV7-8 to TRBJ2-3; no firm D call. The CDR3 spans 15 residues. V lost 0 bases, J lost 0 bases, and 7 bases lay in between. Germline CDR1 reads SGHVS; CDR2 reads FQNEAQ. The CDR3 DNA is TGTGCCAGCAGCTTAGCCGTAGTGAGCACAGATACGCAGTATTTT. Residues: CASSLAVVSTDTQYF.

V usage is TRBV5-6 and J usage is TRBJ1-1; TRBD1 is a possible D gene (6 bases). V gave up 4 bases and J gave up 4 bases, with 20 bases separating them. The germline V gene encodes CDR1 SGHDT and CDR2 YYEEEE. The CDR3 runs 16 residues. The CDR3 DNA reads as TGTGCCAGCAGCCCAGGGGTTAGGAGGGACGGCACTGAAGCTTTCTTT. This encodes CASSPGVRRDGTEAFF.

The chain combines TRBV7-8 with TRBJ2-1; no firm D call. The CDR3 sequence is 17 residues long. The V end was cut by 5 bases, the J end by 2 bases, with 19 bases between. CDR1 and CDR2 from the germline V gene are SGHVS and FQNEAQ. CDR3 in DNA: TGTGCCAGCAGCCTTAATAATCTCCGGCGAGCCTACAATGAGCAGTTCTTC. Its protein product is CASSLNNLRRAYNEQFF.

The V call is TRBV10-3, the J call TRBJ2-7; 7 positions agree with TRBD1. The CDR3 is 13 amino acids. Germline-derived CDR1 and CDR2 are ENHRY and SYGVKD. V shed 11 bases and J 1 base; nucleotides not matched to a gene: 8. For the CDR3, the DNA is TGTGCCGTTACGACAGGGATGTCCTACGAGCAGTACTTC. Translating it yields CAVTTGMSYEQYF.

The chain is built from TRBV5-1 and TRBJ1-1; no firm D call. CDR1 and CDR2 (germline): SGHRS, YFSETQ. V lost 2 bases and J 0 bases, leaving 5 bases between the germline ends. There are 13 residues in the CDR3. CDR3 in DNA: TGCGCCAGCAGCTTAGGACTGAACACTGAAGCTTTCTTT. This translates into CASSLGLNTEAFF.

This clone was seen only once. The V call is TRBV7-9, the J call TRBJ1-3; TRBD1 aligns across 7 bases. The CDR3 runs to 17 residues. The germline CDR1 and CDR2 sequences are SEHNR and FQNEAQ (reference sequence). V was pared by 5 bases and J by 0 bases, with 10 bases of the junction left unmatched. The DNA for the CDR3 is TGTGCCAGCAGCACACCCGGGGACAGCTTCTCTGGAAACACCATATATTTT. The encoded protein is CASSTPGDSFSGNTIYF.

This sequence joins TRBV5-1 and TRBJ2-3; TRBD2 is a possible D gene (6 bases). The CDR3 consists of 14 residues. Trimming took off 3 bases at V and 0 bases at J, with 8 bases between the two ends. Germline V lookup: CDR1 SGHRS, CDR2 YFSETQ. CDR3 sequence reads: CASSYGGSTDTQYF. In DNA, the CDR3 is TGCGCCAGCAGCTACGGGGGAAGCACAGATACGCAGTATTTT.

V and J are TRBV18 and TRBJ1-1; D call uncertain. The CDR3 is 14 residues long. Germline-derived CDR1 and CDR2 are KGHSH and LQKENI. V gave up 2 bases and J gave up 4 bases, with 11 bases separating them. CDR3 sequence reads: CASSPYQRTTEAFF. The CDR3 DNA reads as TGTGCCAGCTCACCATATCAACGAACCACTGAAGCTTTCTTT.

This clone occurred once. The chain uses TRBV10-1 and TRBJ2-7; 7 positions agree with TRBD2. The CDR3 spans 15 residues. With 0 bases clipped from V and 3 bases from J, the junction kept 5 bases outside the gene matches. Germline V lookup: CDR1 WNHNN, CDR2 SYGVQD (reference sequence). The CDR3 sequence is CASSESWGRDYEQYF. Written as DNA, the CDR3 is TGCGCCAGCAGTGAGTCTTGGGGGAGGGACTACGAGCAGTACTTC.

The rearrangement joins TRBV11-2 to TRBJ2-7; 8 bases are shared with TRBD2. Germline CDR1 reads SGHAT; CDR2 reads FQNNGV. The CDR3 contains 15 residues. After removal of 1 base from V and 4 bases from J, the junction contained 6 bases not matched to a gene. The CDR3 DNA sequence: TGTGCCAGCAGCTTAGCAACTAGCGGTTATTACGAGCAGTACTTC. This translates into CASSLATSGYYEQYF. The full variable domain, completed using reference TRBV11-2 and TRBJ2-7, is EAGVAQSPRYKIIEKRQSVAFWCNPISGHATLYWYQQILGQGPKLLIQFQNNGVVDDSQLPKDRFSAERLKGVDSTLKIQPAKLEDSAVYLCASSLATSGYYEQYFGPGTRLTVT.